These T cell receptor beta chains were read from a single sample in a study of blood T cell repertoires in COVID-19. The method was immunoSEQ multiplex PCR; TCRdb's version includes in-frame clones alone and lacks a portion of them. The sample includes under 300,000 clones, around 90% seen only once; the top ten take about 7.6%. What was sequenced was peripheral blood. The receptors originated from a woman in her sixties or seventies with active or convalescent COVID-19. The CDR3 runs from the conserved cysteine through the conserved F or W. Each record gives: J gene, D gene, clone size, V gene, CDR3 DNA, CDR3 protein. D genes are given only for firm matches. The size entry is marked missing in some rows and otherwise reads once, few, many or a size class.

J: TRBJ2-5
D: TRBD1
size: -
V: TRBV15
DNA: TGTGCCACCAGCAAACCGGACAGGCCCTTAGAGACCCAGTACTTC
CDR3: CATSKPDRPLETQYF

J: TRBJ1-6
D: -
size: -
V: TRBV5-8
DNA: TGTGCCAGCAGCTACCACTCGGGGTATAATTCACCCCTCCACTTT
CDR3: CASSYHSGYNSPLHF

J: TRBJ2-3
D: -
size: -
V: TRBV24-1
DNA: TGTGCCACCAGTGATCTTAATACAGACACGCAGTATTTT
CDR3: CATSDLNTDTQYF

J: TRBJ1-4
D: -
size: -
V: TRBV7-2
DNA: TGTGCCAGCAGCTTAGAACCCGGGGGGTCAACTAATGAAAAACTGTTTTTT
CDR3: CASSLEPGGSTNEKLFF

J: TRBJ2-5
D: TRBD2
size: -
V: TRBV6-1
DNA: TGTGCCAGCAGTGAGGGGCTAGCGGGGGCCCAAGAGACCCAGTACTTC
CDR3: CASSEGLAGAQETQYF

J: TRBJ2-1
D: TRBD2
size: -
V: TRBV5-1
DNA: TGCGCCAGCAGGTTCACGGCTAACTTCGGGGGGGATTACAATGAGCAGTTCTTC
CDR3: CASRFTANFGGDYNEQFF

J: TRBJ2-7
D: -
size: -
V: TRBV7-2
DNA: TGTGCCAGCAGCTTAGTAGGGGGTTTCTCCTACGAGCAGTACTTC
CDR3: CASSLVGGFSYEQYF

J: TRBJ1-6
D: -
size: -
V: TRBV18
DNA: TGTGCCAGCTCACCACCGGGCCGTGGGGGAGGCAGTAATTCACCCCTCCACTTT
CDR3: CASSPPGRGGGSNSPLHF

J: TRBJ1-4
D: -
size: -
V: TRBV7-2
DNA: TGTGCCAGCAGCTTAGCCAGGACTACAACTAATGAAAAACTGTTTTTT
CDR3: CASSLARTTTNEKLFF

J: TRBJ2-3
D: -
size: -
V: TRBV3-1/TRBV3-2
DNA: TGTGCCAGCAGCGGCAGAATTAGCACAGATACGCAGTATTTT
CDR3: CASSGRISTDTQYF

J: TRBJ2-3
D: TRBD1
size: -
V: TRBV11-3
DNA: TGTGCCAGCAGCTTAAATAGTGGGACAGGGATTACAGATACGCAGTATTTT
CDR3: CASSLNSGTGITDTQYF

J: TRBJ2-2
D: TRBD1
size: -
V: TRBV2
DNA: TGTGCCAATCTGGACAGGGTGGTTGGCGGGGAGCTGTTTTTT
CDR3: CANLDRVVGGELFF

J: TRBJ1-5
D: -
size: -
V: TRBV4-3
DNA: TGCGCCAGCAGCCAAGATCAGGCGGGTTATCAGCCCCAGCATTTT
CDR3: CASSQDQAGYQPQHF

J: TRBJ1-2
D: TRBD1
size: -
V: TRBV7-7
DNA: TGTGCTAGCAGCTTTCCAGACAGGGGAGGAAACTATGGCTACACCTTC
CDR3: CASSFPDRGGNYGYTF

J: TRBJ1-3
D: TRBD1
size: -
V: TRBV4-2
DNA: TGTGCCAGCAGCCAACCCGCCGGGACAGGGGGCGAAAACACCATATATTTT
CDR3: CASSQPAGTGGENTIYF

J: TRBJ2-7
D: -
size: -
V: TRBV4-3
DNA: TGCGCCAGCAGCCCTCGGCGGGGATCCGAGCAGTACTTC
CDR3: CASSPRRGSEQYF

J: TRBJ2-3
D: TRBD2
size: -
V: TRBV4-3
DNA: TGCGCCAGCAGACTAACCTTAGCGGGGGCCACAGATACGCAGTATTTT
CDR3: CASRLTLAGATDTQYF

J: TRBJ1-1
D: -
size: few
V: TRBV7-3
DNA: TGTGCCAGCAGCCCCGTGGTGGGGGCTGTGAACACTGAAGCTTTCTTT
CDR3: CASSPVVGAVNTEAFF

J: TRBJ2-2
D: -
size: -
V: TRBV10-1
DNA: TGCGCCAGCAGTTCAGGGGCCGCGAACACCGGGGAGCTGTTTTTT
CDR3: CASSSGAANTGELFF

J: TRBJ1-2
D: -
size: -
V: TRBV5-8
DNA: TGTGCCAGCAGCTTGCGTAGTGGCTACACCTTC
CDR3: CASSLRSGYTF

J: TRBJ1-2
D: -
size: -
V: TRBV18
DNA: TGTGCCAGCTCCCCAGAGTGGAGGGAAGGCTACACCTTC
CDR3: CASSPEWREGYTF

J: TRBJ1-1
D: -
size: -
V: TRBV18
DNA: TGTGCCAGCTCACCGGGCCAACAGGGTTGGGTTTTCTTT
CDR3: CASSPGQQGWVFF

J: TRBJ2-7
D: -
size: -
V: TRBV7-9
DNA: TGTGCCAGCAGCGTCCCCTCCCGTTACGAGCAGTACTTC
CDR3: CASSVPSRYEQYF

J: TRBJ2-7
D: -
size: -
V: TRBV4-1
DNA: TGCGCCAGCAGCCAATTACAGGGAACGGCGTACGAGCAGTACTTC
CDR3: CASSQLQGTAYEQYF

J: TRBJ2-7
D: -
size: -
V: TRBV18
DNA: TGTGCCAGCTCACCAGGACTGTCCTACGAGCAGTACTTC
CDR3: CASSPGLSYEQYF

J: TRBJ2-4
D: -
size: -
V: TRBV13
DNA: TGTGCCAGCAGCTTAGGACGCCCGCCCGGCATTCAGTACTTC
CDR3: CASSLGRPPGIQYF

J: TRBJ1-3
D: -
size: -
V: TRBV20-1
DNA: TGCAGTGCTAGTTTCGACACTCATAGTGGAAACACCATATATTTT
CDR3: CSASFDTHSGNTIYF

J: TRBJ2-5
D: -
size: -
V: TRBV5-1
DNA: TGCGCCAGCAGCTTGGACTGGGAGACCCAGTACTTC
CDR3: CASSLDWETQYF

J: TRBJ1-2
D: -
size: -
V: TRBV18
DNA: TGTGCCAGCTCACCGGGTATACCCGGGAGGGTGGTTGAGAACTATGGCTACACCTTC
CDR3: CASSPGIPGRVVENYGYTF

J: TRBJ1-2
D: -
size: -
V: TRBV7-9
DNA: TGTGCCAGCAGCTTAGGGGCGGGACCCGGGAGGGGCTACACCTTC
CDR3: CASSLGAGPGRGYTF

J: TRBJ1-2
D: -
size: -
V: TRBV19
DNA: TGTGCCAGTACGCCGGGAACCTATGGCTACACCTTC
CDR3: CASTPGTYGYTF

J: TRBJ1-1
D: -
size: -
V: TRBV13
DNA: TGTGCCAGCAGCTCTCAGGTGGGTGAAGCTTTCTTT
CDR3: CASSSQVGEAFF

J: TRBJ2-7
D: -
size: -
V: TRBV24-1
DNA: TGTGCCACCAGTGCCAGCGACTTCTTCGAGCAGTACTTC
CDR3: CATSASDFFEQYF

J: TRBJ1-2
D: -
size: -
V: TRBV6-2/TRBV6-3
DNA: TGTGCCAGCAGTTTACAGGCTAACTATGGCTACACCTTC
CDR3: CASSLQANYGYTF

J: TRBJ1-1
D: -
size: few
V: TRBV18
DNA: TGTGCCAGCTCACCGACAGACCTGAACACTGAAGCTTTCTTT
CDR3: CASSPTDLNTEAFF

J: TRBJ2-7
D: -
size: few
V: TRBV5-1
DNA: TGCGCCAGCAGCCTAATTCAGGGATCGCTGACCAACTACGAGCAGTACTTC
CDR3: CASSLIQGSLTNYEQYF

J: TRBJ1-1
D: -
size: -
V: TRBV6-6
DNA: TGTGCCAGCAGTTACAGGACAGATGAAGCTTTCTTT
CDR3: CASSYRTDEAFF

J: TRBJ2-4
D: TRBD2
size: -
V: TRBV7-2
DNA: TGTGCCAGCAGCTCCGGGGGGGCCAAAAACATTCAGTACTTC
CDR3: CASSSGGAKNIQYF

J: TRBJ2-7
D: -
size: -
V: TRBV7-8
DNA: TGTGCCAGCAGCCCGGGGTTCTCCTACGAGCAGTACTTC
CDR3: CASSPGFSYEQYF

J: TRBJ1-2
D: -
size: -
V: TRBV4-2
DNA: TGTGCCAGCAGCCAAGAAGGGGCGACTTCATACTATGGCTACACCTTC
CDR3: CASSQEGATSYYGYTF

J: TRBJ1-4
D: -
size: -
V: TRBV12-3/TRBV12-4
DNA: TGTGCCAGCAGTTTGGGGGGTGGTGAAAAACTGTTTTTT
CDR3: CASSLGGGEKLFF

J: TRBJ2-5
D: -
size: -
V: TRBV6-1
DNA: TGTGCCAGCAGTGAGGACTTTTATCAAGAGACCCAGTACTTC
CDR3: CASSEDFYQETQYF

J: TRBJ1-1
D: -
size: once
V: TRBV10-2
DNA: TGCGCCAGCAGTGGCCAAGCTTTAGAGAACACTGAAGCTTTCTTT
CDR3: CASSGQALENTEAFF

J: TRBJ2-3
D: -
size: -
V: TRBV20-1
DNA: TGCAGTGCTAGTTCTGCTAGCGTTAGCACAGATACGCAGTATTTT
CDR3: CSASSASVSTDTQYF

J: TRBJ2-1
D: -
size: -
V: TRBV25-1
DNA: TGTGCCAGCAGTGATTTCAGGGGCGATTCCTACAATGAGCAGTTCTTC
CDR3: CASSDFRGDSYNEQFF

J: TRBJ1-6
D: -
size: -
V: TRBV6-5
DNA: TGTGCCAGCATGCTCTGGGGGACAACCGATTCACCCCTCCACTTT
CDR3: CASMLWGTTDSPLHF

J: TRBJ2-5
D: TRBD2
size: -
V: TRBV7-2
DNA: TGTGCCAGCAGCCCGAGGGGGAGCGGGGGGGCCCGAGAGACCCAGTACTTC
CDR3: CASSPRGSGGARETQYF

J: TRBJ1-2
D: TRBD1
size: -
V: TRBV7-8
DNA: TGTGCCAGCAGCCCCCTGGTCCGGACAGGGGTGGTTCGTCGATATGGCTACACCTTC
CDR3: CASSPLVRTGVVRRYGYTF

J: TRBJ1-2
D: TRBD1
size: -
V: TRBV11-2
DNA: TGTGCCAGCAGCTTAATGGACAGGGCCGATCGCCACTATGGCTACACCTTC
CDR3: CASSLMDRADRHYGYTF

J: TRBJ1-2
D: TRBD1
size: -
V: TRBV7-8
DNA: TGTGCCAGCAGCTTAATTCCAGTACAGGGGGCCAACACCTTC
CDR3: CASSLIPVQGANTF

J: TRBJ2-7
D: -
size: -
V: TRBV19
DNA: TGTGCCAGTAGTATCCCCTCGGAGGGCCGTCTCTCCTACGAGCAGTACTTC
CDR3: CASSIPSEGRLSYEQYF

J: TRBJ1-1
D: TRBD1
size: -
V: TRBV7-3
DNA: TGTGCCAGCAACCGGGACAGGGGGATAACTGAAGCTTTCTTT
CDR3: CASNRDRGITEAFF

J: TRBJ2-3
D: -
size: -
V: TRBV18
DNA: TGTGCCAGCTCACCACTAGCGACGGCCGCCACAGATACGCAGTATTTT
CDR3: CASSPLATAATDTQYF

J: TRBJ2-3
D: -
size: -
V: TRBV25-1
DNA: TGTGCCAGCAGTGAACGGGGGATCACAGATACGCAGTATTTT
CDR3: CASSERGITDTQYF

J: TRBJ1-1
D: -
size: -
V: TRBV12-3/TRBV12-4
DNA: TGTGCCAGCAGTTTGAGTCCTGAAGCTTTCTTT
CDR3: CASSLSPEAFF

J: TRBJ2-1
D: TRBD1
size: -
V: TRBV9
DNA: TGTGCCAGCAGCGTGGGACAGCTCCTCTACAATGAGCAGTTCTTC
CDR3: CASSVGQLLYNEQFF

J: TRBJ2-7
D: -
size: -
V: TRBV7-2
DNA: TGTGCCAGCAGCTTAGTAGGGGTGCTGCGCGAGCAGTACTTC
CDR3: CASSLVGVLREQYF

J: TRBJ2-5
D: -
size: -
V: TRBV5-4
DNA: TGTGCCAGCAGCTACCGGGACAAACAAGAGACCCAGTACTTC
CDR3: CASSYRDKQETQYF

J: TRBJ2-5
D: TRBD2
size: -
V: TRBV9
DNA: TGTGCCAGCAGCGTAGCGGAATCGGGGGGTAAAGAGACCCAGTACTTC
CDR3: CASSVAESGGKETQYF